A single T cell receptor beta chain is shown here with its context. Its target is not known. The V gene end was trimmed by 3 bases and the J gene end by 3 bases; junction bases not matched to a gene: 5. CDR3 length equals 15 residues. Germline CDR1 reads SGHRS; CDR2 reads YFSETQ. These data come from a study of CD8+ T cells in alopecia areata. Study conclusions and caveats: Alphabeta T cells residing in normal skin are also sequenced in scalp samples. Lesional scalp exceeded normal scalp in clonality, especially in alopecia totalis/universalis.

Extraction of RNA preceded its reverse transcription into cDNA, which served as the sequencing template. TCRdb's copy holds only in-frame clones and misses some; the assay was immunoSEQ multiplex PCR. Of about 130,000 clones listed, 58% are singletons. The chain carries TRBV5-1 and TRBJ1-5, with TRBD1 matching 8 bases. This sample comprised CD4+ T cells sorted from blood, obtained at week 0. This sequence was found in a human donor with alopecia areata. The CDR3 here is CASSYGTGNNQPQHF. For the CDR3, the DNA is TGCGCCAGCAGCTACGGGACAGGCAACAATCAGCCCCAGCATTTT.